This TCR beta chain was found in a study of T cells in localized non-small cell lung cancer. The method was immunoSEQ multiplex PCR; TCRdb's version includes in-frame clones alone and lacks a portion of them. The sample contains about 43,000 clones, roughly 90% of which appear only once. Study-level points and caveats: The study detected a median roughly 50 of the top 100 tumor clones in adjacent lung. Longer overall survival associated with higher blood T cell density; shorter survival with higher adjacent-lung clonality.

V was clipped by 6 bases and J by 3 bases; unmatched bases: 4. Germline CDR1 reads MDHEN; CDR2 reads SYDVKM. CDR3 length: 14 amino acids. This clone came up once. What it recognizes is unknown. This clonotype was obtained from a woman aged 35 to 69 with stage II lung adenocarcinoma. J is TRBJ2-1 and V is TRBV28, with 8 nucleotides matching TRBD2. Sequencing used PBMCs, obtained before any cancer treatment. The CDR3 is CASRDSGSYNEQFF. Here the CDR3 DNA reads TGTGCCAGCAGGGACAGCGGGAGCTACAATGAGCAGTTCTTC.